Shown below are 3 T cell receptor beta chains from a single sample sequenced in a study of OX40 agonist ivuxolimab in advanced cancers. Here immunoSEQ multiplex PCR was the method, and the copy in TCRdb shows in-frame clones only, minus some. The sample consists of about 73,000 clones, about 86% of them appearing once. The sequences come from CD4+ or CD8+ T cells sorted from blood, collected in a trial of the OX40 agonist ivuxolimab. All receptors derive from an adult with an advanced solid tumor such as melanoma, head and neck, liver or kidney cancer.

The chain employs TRBV30 and TRBJ1-5, with 9 positions matching TRBD1. Germline V gene sequence: CDR1 GTSNPN, CDR2 SVGIG (reference sequence). This CDR3 is 14 amino acids long. The V and J ends lost 0 bases and 9 bases, in that order; junction bases with no gene match: 6. The CDR3 sequence: CAWSVGQGQLPQHF. CDR3 DNA sequence: TGTGCCTGGAGTGTGGGACAGGGTCAGTTGCCCCAGCATTTT.

J is TRBJ2-5 and V is TRBV7-2, with D maybe TRBD2 (5 bases). Germline-derived CDR1 and CDR2 are SGHTA and FQGNSA. V lost 4 bases and J 3 bases, leaving 9 bases between the germline ends. This CDR3 region has 13 residues. The CDR3 DNA reads TGTGCCAGCAGCTCTAGCATAAAAGAGACCCAGTACTTC. Encoded protein: CASSSSIKETQYF.

This clone has just one count. The chain recombines TRBV5-1 with TRBJ2-5, with D uncertain. Germline-derived CDR1 and CDR2 are SGHRS and YFSETQ. V was shortened by 0 bases and J by 3 bases, with 3 bases between the two germline ends. This CDR3 region has 12 residues. CDR3 nucleotide sequence: TGCGCCAGCAGCTTGGAGAAAGAGACCCAGTACTTC. Residues: CASSLEKETQYF.